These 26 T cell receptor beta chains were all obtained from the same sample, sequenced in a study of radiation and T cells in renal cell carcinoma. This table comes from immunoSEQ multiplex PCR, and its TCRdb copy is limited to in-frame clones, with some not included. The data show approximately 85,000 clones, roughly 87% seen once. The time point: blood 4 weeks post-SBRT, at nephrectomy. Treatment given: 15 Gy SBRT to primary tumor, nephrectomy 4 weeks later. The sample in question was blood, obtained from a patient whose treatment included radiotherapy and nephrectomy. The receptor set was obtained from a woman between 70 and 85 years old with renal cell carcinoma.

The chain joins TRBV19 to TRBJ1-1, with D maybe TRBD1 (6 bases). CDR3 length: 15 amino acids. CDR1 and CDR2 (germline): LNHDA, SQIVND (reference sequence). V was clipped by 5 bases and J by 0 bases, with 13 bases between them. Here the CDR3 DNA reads TGTGCCAGTAGTTACGACAGGAGCATGAACACTGAAGCTTTCTTT. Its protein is CASSYDRSMNTEAFF.

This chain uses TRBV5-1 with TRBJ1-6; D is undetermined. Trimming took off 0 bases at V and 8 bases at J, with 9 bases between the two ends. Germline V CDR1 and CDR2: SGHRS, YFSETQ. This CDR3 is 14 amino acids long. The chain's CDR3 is CASSLGAWDSPLHF. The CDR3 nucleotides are TGCGCCAGCAGCTTGGGAGCTTGGGATTCACCCCTCCACTTT.

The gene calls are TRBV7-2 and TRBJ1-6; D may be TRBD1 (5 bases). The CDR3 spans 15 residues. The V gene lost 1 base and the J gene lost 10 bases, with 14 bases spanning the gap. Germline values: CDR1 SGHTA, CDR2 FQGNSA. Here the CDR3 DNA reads TGTGCCAGCAGCTTAGAGTTGAGGGGTGGCTCACCCCTCCACTTT. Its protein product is CASSLELRGGSPLHF.

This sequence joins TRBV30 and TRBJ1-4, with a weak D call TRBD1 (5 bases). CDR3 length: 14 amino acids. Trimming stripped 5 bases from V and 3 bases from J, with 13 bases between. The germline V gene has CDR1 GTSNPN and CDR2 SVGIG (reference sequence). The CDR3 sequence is CAWERGASNEKLFF. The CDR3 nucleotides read TGTGCCTGGGAAAGGGGAGCTTCTAATGAAAAACTGTTTTTT.

This chain's CDR3 is CASRQSGPSTDTQYF. DNA for the CDR3: TGTGCCAGCAGGCAGAGCGGTCCTAGCACAGATACGCAGTATTTT. The J gene is TRBJ2-3, the V gene TRBV7-2; D is possibly TRBD2 (5 bases). CDR3 size: 15 residues. Germline-derived CDR1 and CDR2 are SGHTA and FQGNSA. Trimming took off 6 bases at V and 0 bases at J, with 13 bases between the two ends.

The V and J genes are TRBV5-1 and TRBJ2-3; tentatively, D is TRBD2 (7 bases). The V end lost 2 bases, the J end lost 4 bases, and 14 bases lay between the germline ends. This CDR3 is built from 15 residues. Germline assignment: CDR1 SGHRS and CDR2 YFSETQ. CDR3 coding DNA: TGCGCCAGCAGCTTAAGGGGGGGGCCCCCAGATACGCAGTATTTT. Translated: CASSLRGGPPDTQYF.

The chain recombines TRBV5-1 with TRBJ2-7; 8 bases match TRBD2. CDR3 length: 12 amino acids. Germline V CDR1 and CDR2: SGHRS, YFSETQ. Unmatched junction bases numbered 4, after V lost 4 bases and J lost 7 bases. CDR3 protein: CASSPRGGEQYF. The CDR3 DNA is TGCGCCAGCAGCCCCCGGGGGGGTGAGCAGTACTTC.

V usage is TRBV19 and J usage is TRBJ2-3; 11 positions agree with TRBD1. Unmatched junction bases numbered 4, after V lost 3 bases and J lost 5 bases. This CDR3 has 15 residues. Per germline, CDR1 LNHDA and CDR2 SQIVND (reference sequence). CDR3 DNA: TGTGCCAGTAGTATGGACAGGGGGCAGGGAGATACGCAGTATTTT. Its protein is CASSMDRGQGDTQYF.

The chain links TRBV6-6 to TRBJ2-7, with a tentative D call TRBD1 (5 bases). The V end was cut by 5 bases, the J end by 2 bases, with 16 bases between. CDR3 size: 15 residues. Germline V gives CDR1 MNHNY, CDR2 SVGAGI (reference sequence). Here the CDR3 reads CASSRFTQAPYEQYF. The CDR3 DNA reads TGTGCCAGCAGTCGGTTTACACAGGCCCCCTACGAGCAGTACTTC.

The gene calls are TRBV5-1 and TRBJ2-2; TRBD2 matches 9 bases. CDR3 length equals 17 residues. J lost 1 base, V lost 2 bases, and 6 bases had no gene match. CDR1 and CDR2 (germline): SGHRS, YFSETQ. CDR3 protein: CASSFVAGALNTGELFF. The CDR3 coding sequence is TGCGCCAGCAGCTTCGTAGCGGGGGCCTTGAACACCGGGGAGCTGTTTTTT.

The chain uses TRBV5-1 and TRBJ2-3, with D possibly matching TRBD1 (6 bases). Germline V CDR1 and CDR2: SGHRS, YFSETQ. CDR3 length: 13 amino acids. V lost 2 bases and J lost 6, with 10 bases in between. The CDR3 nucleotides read TGCGCCAGCAGCTTACAGGGAACCGATACGCAGTATTTT. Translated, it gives CASSLQGTDTQYF.

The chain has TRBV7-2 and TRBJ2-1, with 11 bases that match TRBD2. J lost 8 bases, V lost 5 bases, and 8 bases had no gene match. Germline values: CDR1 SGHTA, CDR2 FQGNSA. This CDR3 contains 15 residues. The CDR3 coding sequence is TGTGCCAGCAGCCAAGTGACTAGCGGGGTCCATGAGCAGTTCTTC. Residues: CASSQVTSGVHEQFF.

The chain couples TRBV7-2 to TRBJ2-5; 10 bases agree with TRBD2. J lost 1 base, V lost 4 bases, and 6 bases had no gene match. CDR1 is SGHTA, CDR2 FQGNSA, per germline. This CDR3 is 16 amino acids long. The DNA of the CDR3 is TGTGCCAGCAGCTCCCCGGGACTAGCGTTCCAAGAGACCCAGTACTTC. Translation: CASSSPGLAFQETQYF. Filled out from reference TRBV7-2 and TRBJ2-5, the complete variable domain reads GAGVSQSPSNKVTEKGKDVELRCDPISGHTALYWYRQSLGQGLEFLIYFQGNSAPDKSGLPSDRFSAERTGGSVSTLTIQRTQQEDSAVYLCASSSPGLAFQETQYFGPGTRLLVL.

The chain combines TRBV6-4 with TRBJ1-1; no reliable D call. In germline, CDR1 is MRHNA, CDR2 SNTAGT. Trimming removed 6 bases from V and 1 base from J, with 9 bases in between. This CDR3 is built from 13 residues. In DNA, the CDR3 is TGTGCCAGCAGCCAAAAAGGGAACACTGAAGCTTTCTTT. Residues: CASSQKGNTEAFF.

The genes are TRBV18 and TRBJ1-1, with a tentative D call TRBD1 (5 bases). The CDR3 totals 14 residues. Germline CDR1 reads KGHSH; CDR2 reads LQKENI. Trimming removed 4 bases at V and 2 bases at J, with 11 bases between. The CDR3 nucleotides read TGTGCCAGCTCACTGGGACCGCCTAACACTGAAGCTTTCTTT. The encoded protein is CASSLGPPNTEAFF.

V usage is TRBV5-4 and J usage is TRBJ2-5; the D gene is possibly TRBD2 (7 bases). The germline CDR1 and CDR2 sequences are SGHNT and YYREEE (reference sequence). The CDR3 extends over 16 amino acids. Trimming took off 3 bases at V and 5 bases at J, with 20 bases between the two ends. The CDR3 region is CASSSRGAGAGETQYF. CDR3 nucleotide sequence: TGTGCCAGCAGCTCGCGGGGTGCGGGGGCGGGGGAGACCCAGTACTTC.

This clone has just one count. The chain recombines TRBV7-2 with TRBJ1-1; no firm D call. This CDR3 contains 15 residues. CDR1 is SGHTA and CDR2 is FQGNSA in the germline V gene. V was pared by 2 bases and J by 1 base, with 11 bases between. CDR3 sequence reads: CASSLLEFPNTEAFF. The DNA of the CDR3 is TGTGCCAGCAGCTTATTGGAGTTTCCGAACACTGAAGCTTTCTTT.

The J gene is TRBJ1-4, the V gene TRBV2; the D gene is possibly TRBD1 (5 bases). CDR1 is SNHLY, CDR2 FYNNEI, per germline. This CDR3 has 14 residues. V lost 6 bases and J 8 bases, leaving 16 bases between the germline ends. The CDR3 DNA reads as TGTGCCAGCAGATACGGGACGTCGGGAGAAAAACTGTTTTTT. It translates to CASRYGTSGEKLFF. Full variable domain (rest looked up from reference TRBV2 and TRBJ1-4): EPEVTQTPSHQVTQMGQEVILRCVPISNHLYFYWYRQILGQKVEFLVSFYNNEISEKSEIFDDQFSVERPDGSNFTLKIRSTKLEDSAMYFCASRYGTSGEKLFFGSGTQLSVL.

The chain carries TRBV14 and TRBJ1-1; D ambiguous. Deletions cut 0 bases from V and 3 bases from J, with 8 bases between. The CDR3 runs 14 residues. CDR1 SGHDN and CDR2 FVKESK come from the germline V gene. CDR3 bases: TGTGCCAGCAGCCAAGATTGGGGATACACTGAAGCTTTCTTT. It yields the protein CASSQDWGYTEAFF.

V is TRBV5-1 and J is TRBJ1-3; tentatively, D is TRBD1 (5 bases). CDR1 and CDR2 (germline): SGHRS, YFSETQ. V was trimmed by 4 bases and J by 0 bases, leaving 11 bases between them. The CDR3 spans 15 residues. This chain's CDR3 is CASSDNRISGNTIYF. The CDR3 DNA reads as TGCGCCAGCAGCGATAACAGGATCTCTGGAAACACCATATATTTT.

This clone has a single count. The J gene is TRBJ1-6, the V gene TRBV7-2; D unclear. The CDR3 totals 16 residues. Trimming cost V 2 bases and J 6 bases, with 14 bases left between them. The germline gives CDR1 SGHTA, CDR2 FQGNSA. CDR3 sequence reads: CASSLWLPGPNSPLHF. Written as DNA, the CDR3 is TGTGCCAGCAGCTTATGGTTGCCGGGTCCTAATTCACCCCTCCACTTT. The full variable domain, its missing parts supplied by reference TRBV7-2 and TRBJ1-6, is GAGVSQSPSNKVTEKGKDVELRCDPISGHTALYWYRQSLGQGLEFLIYFQGNSAPDKSGLPSDRFSAERTGGSVSTLTIQRTQQEDSAVYLCASSLWLPGPNSPLHFGNGTRLTVT.

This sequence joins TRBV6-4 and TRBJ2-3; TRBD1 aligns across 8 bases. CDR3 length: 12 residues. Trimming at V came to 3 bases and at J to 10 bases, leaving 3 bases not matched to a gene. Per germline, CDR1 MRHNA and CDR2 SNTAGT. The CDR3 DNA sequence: TGTGCCAGCAGTGATACGACAGGGGCGCAGTATTTT. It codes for CASSDTTGAQYF.

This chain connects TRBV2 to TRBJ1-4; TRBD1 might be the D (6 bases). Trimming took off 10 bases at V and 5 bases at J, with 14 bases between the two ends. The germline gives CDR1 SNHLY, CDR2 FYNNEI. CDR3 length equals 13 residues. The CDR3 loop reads CATGWGGNEKLFF. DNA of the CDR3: TGTGCCACCGGGTGGGGGGGCAATGAAAAACTGTTTTTT. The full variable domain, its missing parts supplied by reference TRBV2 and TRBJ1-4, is EPEVTQTPSHQVTQMGQEVILRCVPISNHLYFYWYRQILGQKVEFLVSFYNNEISEKSEIFDDQFSVERPDGSNFTLKIRSTKLEDSAMYFCATGWGGNEKLFFGSGTQLSVL.

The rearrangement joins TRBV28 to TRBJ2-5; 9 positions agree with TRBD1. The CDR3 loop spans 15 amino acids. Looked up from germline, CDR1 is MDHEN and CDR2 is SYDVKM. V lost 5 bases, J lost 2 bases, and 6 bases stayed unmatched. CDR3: CASSPDRGEQETQYF. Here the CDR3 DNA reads TGTGCCAGCAGTCCAGACAGGGGGGAACAAGAGACCCAGTACTTC.

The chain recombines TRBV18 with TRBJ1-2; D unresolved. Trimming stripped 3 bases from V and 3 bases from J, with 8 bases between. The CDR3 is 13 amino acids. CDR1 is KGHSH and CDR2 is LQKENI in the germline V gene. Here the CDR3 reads CASSPRADYGYTF. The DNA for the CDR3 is TGTGCCAGCTCACCGAGGGCAGACTATGGCTACACCTTC. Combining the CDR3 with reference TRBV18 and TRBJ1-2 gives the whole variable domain NAGVMQNPRHLVRRRGQEARLRCSPMKGHSHVYWYRQLPEEGLKFMVYLQKENIIDESGMPKERFSAEFPKEGPSILRIQQVVRGDSAAYFCASSPRADYGYTFGSGTRLTVV.

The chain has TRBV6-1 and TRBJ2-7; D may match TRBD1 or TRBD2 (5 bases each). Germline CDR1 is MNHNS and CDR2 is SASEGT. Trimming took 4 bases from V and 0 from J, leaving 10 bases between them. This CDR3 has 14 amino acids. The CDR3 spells CASSAAGSSYEQYF. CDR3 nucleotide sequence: TGTGCCAGCAGTGCTGCAGGGAGCTCCTACGAGCAGTACTTC.